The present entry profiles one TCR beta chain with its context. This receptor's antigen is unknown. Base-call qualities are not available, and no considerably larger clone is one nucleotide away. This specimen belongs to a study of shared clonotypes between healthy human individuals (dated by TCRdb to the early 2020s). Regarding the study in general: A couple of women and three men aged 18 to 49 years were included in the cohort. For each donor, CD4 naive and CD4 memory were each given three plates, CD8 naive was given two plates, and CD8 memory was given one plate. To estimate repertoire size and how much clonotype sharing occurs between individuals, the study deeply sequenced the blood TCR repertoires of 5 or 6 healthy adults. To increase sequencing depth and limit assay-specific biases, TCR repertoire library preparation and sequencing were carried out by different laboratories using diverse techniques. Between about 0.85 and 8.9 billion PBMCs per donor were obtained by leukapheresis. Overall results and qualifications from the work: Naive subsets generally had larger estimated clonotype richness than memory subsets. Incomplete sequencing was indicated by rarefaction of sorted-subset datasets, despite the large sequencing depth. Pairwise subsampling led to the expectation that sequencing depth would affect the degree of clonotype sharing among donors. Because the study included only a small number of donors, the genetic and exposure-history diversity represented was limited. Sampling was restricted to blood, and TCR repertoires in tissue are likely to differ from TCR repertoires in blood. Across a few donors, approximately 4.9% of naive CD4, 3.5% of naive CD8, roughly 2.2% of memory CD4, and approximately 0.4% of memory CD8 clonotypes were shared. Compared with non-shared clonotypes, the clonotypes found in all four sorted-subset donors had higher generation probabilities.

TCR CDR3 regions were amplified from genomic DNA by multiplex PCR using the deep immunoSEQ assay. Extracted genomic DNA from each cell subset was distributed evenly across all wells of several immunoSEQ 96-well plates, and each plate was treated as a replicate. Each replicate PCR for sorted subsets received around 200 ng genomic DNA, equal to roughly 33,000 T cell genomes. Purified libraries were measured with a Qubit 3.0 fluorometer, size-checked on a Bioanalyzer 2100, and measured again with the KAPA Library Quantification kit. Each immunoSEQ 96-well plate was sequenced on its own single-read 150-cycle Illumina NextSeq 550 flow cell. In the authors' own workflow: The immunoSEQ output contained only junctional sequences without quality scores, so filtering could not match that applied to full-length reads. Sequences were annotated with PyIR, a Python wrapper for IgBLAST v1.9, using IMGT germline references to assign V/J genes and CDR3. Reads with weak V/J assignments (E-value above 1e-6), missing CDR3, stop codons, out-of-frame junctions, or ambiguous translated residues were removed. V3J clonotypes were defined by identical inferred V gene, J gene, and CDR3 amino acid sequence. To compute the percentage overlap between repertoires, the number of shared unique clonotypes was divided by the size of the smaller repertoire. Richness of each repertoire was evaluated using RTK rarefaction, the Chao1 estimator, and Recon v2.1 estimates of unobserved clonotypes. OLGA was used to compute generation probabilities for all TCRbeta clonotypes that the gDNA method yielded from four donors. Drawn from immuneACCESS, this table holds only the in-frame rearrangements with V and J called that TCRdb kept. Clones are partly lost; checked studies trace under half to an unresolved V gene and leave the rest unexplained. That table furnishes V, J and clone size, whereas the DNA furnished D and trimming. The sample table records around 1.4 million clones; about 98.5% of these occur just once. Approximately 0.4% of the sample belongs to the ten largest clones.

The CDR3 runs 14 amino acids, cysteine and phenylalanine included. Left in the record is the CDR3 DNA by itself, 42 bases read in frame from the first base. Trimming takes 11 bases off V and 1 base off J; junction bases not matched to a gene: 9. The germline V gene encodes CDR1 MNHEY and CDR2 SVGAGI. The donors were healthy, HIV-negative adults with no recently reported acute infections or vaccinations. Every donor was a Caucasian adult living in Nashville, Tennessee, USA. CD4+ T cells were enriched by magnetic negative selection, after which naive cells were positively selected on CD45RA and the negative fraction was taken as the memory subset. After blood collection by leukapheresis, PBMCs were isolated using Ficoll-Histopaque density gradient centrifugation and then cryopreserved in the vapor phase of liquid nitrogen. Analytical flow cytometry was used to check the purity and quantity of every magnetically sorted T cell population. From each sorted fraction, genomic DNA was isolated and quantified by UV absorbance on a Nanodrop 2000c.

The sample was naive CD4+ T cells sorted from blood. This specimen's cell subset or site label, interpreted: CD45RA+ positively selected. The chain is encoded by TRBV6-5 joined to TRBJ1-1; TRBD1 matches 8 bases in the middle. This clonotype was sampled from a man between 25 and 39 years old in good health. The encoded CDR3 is CASQGAGWNTEAFF. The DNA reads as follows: TGTGCCTCTCAGGGGGCCGGGTGGAACACTGAAGCTTTCTTT.